This T cell receptor (beta chain) was sequenced during a study of blood T cell repertoires in COVID-19. For the study at large: The analysed material was cDNA or gDNA that came from T cells, B-cell-depleted T cells, or PBMCs.

In the original processing: Quantification of nucleated cells was approximated via reference gene primer amplification. Sequencing used immunoSEQ multiplex PCR; TCRdb keeps in-frame clones, though not all of them. V and J calls plus clone size are reproduced from that table; the DNA served to infer D and trimming. This table has 370,000 or so clones, more than 70% appearing once. Donors in Cohort 3 who had recovered were those with two negative PCRs, healthcare professional clearance, or resolution of their symptoms. In germline, CDR1 is MNHEY, CDR2 SMNVEV (reference sequence). CDR3 length: 12 residues. V was cut by 2 bases and J by 4 bases, with 5 bases left in between.

The receptor comes from a man aged 25 to 40 who had recovered from COVID-19. The specimen sequenced was PBMCs or T cells enriched from blood (not recorded which). The chain carries TRBV27 and TRBJ1-1; no definite D call. The CDR3: CASSLTGTEAFF. In nucleotides, the CDR3 is TGTGCCAGCAGTTTAACGGGCACTGAAGCTTTCTTT.